Presented here are 10 T cell receptor beta chains from one specimen sequenced in a study of identical twins. TCRdb reprocessed the 5' RACE reads with MiXCR, giving one entry per CDR3 protein. The table has roughly 710,000 distinct CDR3 sequences, 6% to 6.5% seen once. Sequenced sample: naive T cells sorted from blood. These receptors were taken from a man younger than 35 in good health.

The chain carries TRBV20-1 and TRBJ1-1, with unresolved D. The CDR3 runs to 13 residues. The V and J ends lost 4 bases and 5 bases respectively, with 14 bases between them. The germline gives CDR1 DFQATT, CDR2 SNEGSKA (reference sequence). In DNA, the CDR3 is TGCAGTGCTACCCAAGGGAAAGGAACTGAAGCTTTCTTT. Translation: CSATQGKGTEAFF.

CDR3 sequence (DNA): TGCAGTGCTAGAGATCACGGGAGGGCCGGGAATGAGCAGTTCTTC. This gives the protein CSARDHGRAGNEQFF. This chain connects TRBV20-1 to TRBJ2-1; 8 nucleotides align to TRBD2. V lost 0 bases and J lost 7; bases outside the gene matches: 8. The CDR3 has 15 amino acids. Germline V gene lookup returns CDR1 DFQATT and CDR2 SNEGSKA (reference sequence).

This clonotype was seen ten or more times. The V gene is TRBV20-1, the J gene TRBJ1-1, with D unclear. The V and J ends lost 3 bases and 11 bases respectively, with 13 bases between them. This CDR3 has 11 residues. The germline V gene encodes CDR1 DFQATT and CDR2 SNEGSKA (reference sequence). The DNA for the CDR3 is TGCAGTGCTAGGTACGGCCCCCAGGCTTTCTTT. Its protein product is CSARYGPQAFF.

Note on this clonotype: This may be a read error, as it is one base from a much larger clone. This chain connects TRBV20-1 to TRBJ1-2; D remains unclear. Germline-derived CDR1 and CDR2 are DFQATT and SNEGSKA (reference sequence). Trimming stripped 2 bases from V and 7 bases from J, with 17 bases between. CDR3 length: 14 amino acids. In nucleotides, the CDR3 is TGCAGTGCTAGACCTCAGGAGAGAGTTGGTGGCTACACCTTC. Translating gives CSARPQERVGGYTF.

This clonotype has more than one count but fewer than ten. The chain is built from TRBV7-8 and TRBJ2-7, with D perhaps TRBD2 (5 bases). The length of the CDR3 is 13 residues. V was pared by 0 bases and J by 6 bases, with 9 bases between. Germline V gene data show CDR1 as SGHVS and CDR2 as FQNEAQ. CDR3 amino acids: CASSLAPGSEQYF. In nucleotides, the CDR3 is TGTGCCAGCAGCTTAGCCCCGGGGAGCGAGCAGTACTTC.

This clonotype was recorded many times. This sequence joins TRBV14 and TRBJ1-4; D is possibly TRBD1 (6 bases). The CDR3 has 15 amino acids. V was trimmed by 1 base and J by 7 bases, leaving 13 bases between them. Germline V gives CDR1 SGHDN, CDR2 FVKESK. The CDR3 loop reads CASSQAGTNPEKLFF. Written as DNA, the CDR3 is TGTGCCAGCAGCCAAGCCGGGACAAACCCTGAAAAACTGTTTTTT. Full variable domain (rest looked up from reference TRBV14 and TRBJ1-4): EAGVTQFPSHSVIEKGQTVTLRCDPISGHDNLYWYRRVMGKEIKFLLHFVKESKQDESGMPNNRFLAERTGGTYSTLKVQPAELEDSGVYFCASSQAGTNPEKLFFGSGTQLSVL.

This chain's CDR3 is CASSIRDRNTEAFF. The CDR3 DNA follows: TGTGCCAGTAGTATCCGGGACCGGAACACTGAAGCTTTCTTT. The chain links TRBV19 to TRBJ1-1; tentative D call: TRBD1 (5 bases). CDR3 length equals 14 residues. Germline V CDR1 and CDR2: LNHDA, SQIVND (reference sequence). V was pared by 3 bases and J by 1 base, with 9 bases between.

The sample holds many counts of this clonotype. The V call is TRBV29-1, the J call TRBJ2-7, with unresolved D. V was shortened by 6 bases and J by 11 bases, with 20 bases between the two germline ends. The germline V gene encodes CDR1 SQVTM and CDR2 ANQGSEA. This CDR3 has 12 amino acids. Here the CDR3 DNA reads TGCAGCGTGGGCCTACAAGAAAGCAAGGAGTACTTC. Translation gives CSVGLQESKEYF.

The J gene is TRBJ2-1, the V gene TRBV30; D gene unclear. The CDR3 spans 14 residues. Between the trimmed V and J ends, which lost 0 bases and 0 bases, there was a span of 6 bases. Germline CDR1 reads GTSNPN; CDR2 reads SVGIG (reference sequence). The DNA for the CDR3 is TGTGCCTGGAGTGTGGATTCCTCCTACAATGAGCAGTTCTTC. Its protein product is CAWSVDSSYNEQFF.

This clonotype was seen at least ten times. The chain carries TRBV7-9 and TRBJ1-6; no firm D call. Trimming shortened V by 2 bases and J by 5 bases, and 4 bases separated the two germline ends. The CDR3 sequence is 13 residues long. Per the germline V gene, CDR1 is SEHNR and CDR2 is FQNEAQ (reference sequence). The CDR3 protein is CASSLMDNSPLHF. CDR3 nucleotide sequence: TGTGCCAGCAGCTTAATGGATAATTCACCCCTCCACTTT.